The next 27 T cell receptor beta chains were all read from a single sample in a study of T cells after posttransplantation cyclophosphamide. Using immunoSEQ multiplex PCR, the repertoire was profiled, and TCRdb retains in-frame clones only, with some absent. The sample has more than 8,500 clones, none seen only once. Treatment was busulfan-fludarabine conditioning, a marrow graft, and cyclophosphamide on days +3 and +4. The material sequenced was PBMCs, taken around 350 days after allogeneic stem cell transplant with posttransplant cyclophosphamide. These TCRs come from a male patient aged 50 to 60 who received an allogeneic stem cell transplant from a related donor and was CMV-positive. The graft donor may have contributed some T cells.

This clone was observed many times. The chain recombines TRBV4-1 with TRBJ2-3; D uncertain. V lost 3 bases to trimming and J lost 2 bases, with 12 bases between them. The CDR3 consists of 15 residues. CDR1 MGHRA and CDR2 YSYEKL come from the germline V gene. In DNA, the CDR3 is TGCGCCAGCAGCCACACCCCCACTGTCACAGATACGCAGTATTTT. This sequence encodes CASSHTPTVTDTQYF.

This clone was counted many times. The chain employs TRBV5-1 and TRBJ1-1, with D uncertain. The CDR3 is 13 amino acids. CDR1 and CDR2 from the germline V gene are SGHRS and YFSETQ. The V end was cut by 0 bases, the J end by 1 base, with 4 bases between. CDR3 nucleotide sequence: TGCGCCAGCAGCTTGGCGGGGAACACTGAAGCTTTCTTT. Protein: CASSLAGNTEAFF. Looking up the rest from reference TRBV5-1 and TRBJ1-1 gives the full variable domain: KAGVTQTPRYLIKTRGQQVTLSCSPISGHRSVSWYQQTPGQGLQFLFEYFSETQRNKGNFPGRFSGRQFSNSRSEMNVSTLELGDSALYLCASSLAGNTEAFFGQGTRLTVV.

In its sample, this clone was seen many times. This chain links TRBV5-4 with TRBJ2-7; the D gene is possibly TRBD2 (6 bases). V was shortened by 5 bases and J by 9 bases, with 24 bases between the two germline ends. Germline V gives CDR1 SGHNT, CDR2 YYREEE (reference sequence). The CDR3 is made up of 15 amino acids. CDR3 DNA sequence: TGTGCCAGCAGGGACGGAGGGATGAGTGCCGGCGGGCAGTACTTC. The encoded protein is CASRDGGMSAGGQYF.

This clone was found many times. The chain combines TRBV9 with TRBJ1-1; TRBD1 might be the D (5 bases). With 3 bases removed from V and 0 bases from J, the gap between germline ends came to 18 bases. The CDR3 extends over 17 amino acids. Germline-derived CDR1 and CDR2 are SGDLS and YYNGEE. As DNA, the CDR3 is TGTGCCAGCAGCGGAGGCGGGGCCGAGAGACTGAACACTGAAGCTTTCTTT. As protein: CASSGGGAERLNTEAFF.

This clone was recorded at least ten times. The V call is TRBV7-2, the J call TRBJ1-4; D gene unclear. The length of the CDR3 is 14 residues. Trimming left V 2 bases short and J 8 bases short, with 12 bases between. The germline CDR1 and CDR2 sequences are SGHTA and FQGNSA. The CDR3 bases are TGTGCCAGCAGCTTATCCAGGCTTAAGGAAAAACTGTTTTTT. Its protein product is CASSLSRLKEKLFF.

This clone has a count of ten or more. This chain uses TRBV18 with TRBJ2-1, with D possibly being TRBD2 (6 bases). The CDR3 sequence is 15 residues long. From germline, CDR1 is KGHSH and CDR2 LQKENI. The V end was cut by 3 bases, the J end by 6 bases, with 15 bases between. CDR3 region: CASSPEAGPSNEQFF. DNA for the CDR3: TGTGCCAGCTCACCGGAGGCGGGACCTTCCAATGAGCAGTTCTTC. The full variable domain, its missing parts supplied by reference TRBV18 and TRBJ2-1, is NAGVMQNPRHLVRRRGQEARLRCSPMKGHSHVYWYRQLPEEGLKFMVYLQKENIIDESGMPKERFSAEFPKEGPSILRIQQVVRGDSAAYFCASSPEAGPSNEQFFGPGTRLTVL.

At least ten counts were recorded for this clone. The V call is TRBV4-1, the J call TRBJ1-2; D gene unclear. This CDR3 has 13 residues. Germline assignment: CDR1 MGHRA and CDR2 YSYEKL. Trimming pared 2 bases from V and 6 bases from J, leaving 10 bases between. In nucleotides, the CDR3 is TGCGCCAGCAGCCAAATCGGGGTTGATGGCTACACCTTC. It translates to CASSQIGVDGYTF.

The chain uses TRBV19 and TRBJ2-5; TRBD2 matches 9 bases. V was clipped by 1 base and J by 0 bases; unmatched bases: 12. CDR3 length: 19 amino acids. Germline-derived CDR1 and CDR2 are LNHDA and SQIVND (reference sequence). CDR3 protein: CASSIVRSGTSKYQETQYF. The DNA of the CDR3 is TGTGCCAGTAGTATAGTTCGTTCCGGGACTAGCAAGTACCAAGAGACCCAGTACTTC.

This clone has at least ten counts. The rearrangement uses TRBV27 and TRBJ2-7, with D hard to call. This CDR3 has 13 residues. Germline V CDR1 and CDR2: MNHEY, SMNVEV (reference sequence). Trimming shortened V by 3 bases and J by 7 bases, and 13 bases separated the two germline ends. DNA of the CDR3: TGTGCCAGCAGTTTTAACTCTATGAGTGAGCAGTACTTC. The encoded protein is CASSFNSMSEQYF.

At least ten counts were recorded for this clone. The rearrangement links TRBV11-1 to TRBJ1-5, with 7 bases matching TRBD1. Trimming removed 3 bases from V and 2 bases from J; junction bases left unmatched: 4. This CDR3 contains 15 residues. The germline CDR1 and CDR2 sequences are SGHAT and FQDESV (reference sequence). The CDR3 nucleotides are TGTGCCAGCAGCTTGACAGGGAAGGGCAATCAGCCCCAGCATTTT. Encoded protein: CASSLTGKGNQPQHF.

This clone was counted many times. The genes are TRBV21-1 and TRBJ1-2; the D call TRBD1 from the table was never checked on the DNA. TRBV21-1 is termed a pseudogene. This CDR3 spans 12 amino acids. The CDR3 DNA reads as TGTGCCAAGCGGGACAGGGCTTATGGCTACACCTTC. This translates into CAKRDRAYGYTF.

This clone was detected only a few times. V and J are TRBV19 and TRBJ2-3; 8 nucleotides line up with TRBD2. The CDR3 sequence is 15 residues long. J gave up 2 bases and V 3 bases, and 4 bases lay outside the gene matches. Germline values: CDR1 LNHDA, CDR2 SQIVND (reference sequence). The CDR3 sequence is CASSMASGYTDTQYF. The CDR3 coding sequence is TGTGCCAGTAGTATGGCTAGCGGGTACACAGATACGCAGTATTTT.

Many counts were recorded for this clone. This chain uses TRBV2 with TRBJ2-7; 10 positions match TRBD2. J was trimmed by 0 bases and V by 7 bases; bases with no gene match: 12. Germline CDR1 and CDR2: SNHLY and FYNNEI. This CDR3 has 17 amino acids. The CDR3 DNA is TGTGCCAGCAAGTACGAGCGGGGGGGGCCCCTCTCCTACGAGCAGTACTTC. This encodes CASKYERGGPLSYEQYF.

By share, this clone counts as medium-sized (0.01 to 0.1%). The gene calls are TRBV4-1 and TRBJ1-1; a possible D gene is TRBD1 (5 bases). Germline V gene sequence: CDR1 MGHRA, CDR2 YSYEKL. Trimming removed 1 base from V and 10 bases from J, with 10 bases in between. There are 12 residues in the CDR3. CDR3 protein: CASSQVQGGAFF. In DNA form, the CDR3 reads TGCGCCAGCAGCCAAGTCCAGGGAGGAGCTTTCTTT.

This clone has more than one count but fewer than ten. Other DNA sequences within the sample encode an identical CDR3. The chain employs TRBV6-4 and TRBJ2-5; 12 bases align to TRBD2. The CDR3 sequence is 18 residues long. Trimming took 4 bases from V and 2 from J; bases not matched to a gene: 11. CDR1 and CDR2 from the germline V gene are MRHNA and SNTAGT. DNA for the CDR3: TGTGCCAGCAGTGGGCTAGCGGGGGGGCCAGGGGGTCAAGAGACCCAGTACTTC. Translating it yields CASSGLAGGPGGQETQYF.

This clone was observed at least ten times. The genes are TRBV11-1 and TRBJ1-2, with D possibly TRBD1 on 5 matching bases. The CDR3 consists of 14 residues. With 3 bases removed from V and 5 bases from J, the gap between germline ends came to 13 bases. The germline V gene encodes CDR1 SGHAT and CDR2 FQDESV (reference sequence). Here the CDR3 reads CASSFGGGRYGYTF. CDR3 DNA sequence: TGTGCCAGCAGCTTCGGGGGTGGCCGGTATGGCTACACCTTC.

The sample holds many counts of this clone. This chain links TRBV4-1 with TRBJ2-1; 7 bases line up with TRBD1. There are 17 residues in the CDR3. Germline trimming cut 3 bases from V and 1 base from J; bases unmatched to any gene: 9. Germline V lookup: CDR1 MGHRA, CDR2 YSYEKL. CDR3 region: CASSHGKGGISYNEQFF. For the CDR3, the DNA is TGCGCCAGCAGCCATGGGAAAGGGGGCATTTCCTACAATGAGCAGTTCTTC.

This clone was seen many times. V gene TRBV5-6 combines with J gene TRBJ2-5; maybe TRBD2 (6 bases). V lost 3 bases and J lost 2, with 14 bases in between. The CDR3 is made up of 15 amino acids. CDR1 is SGHDT, CDR2 YYEEEE, per germline. The CDR3: CASSSRDSRQETQYF. The CDR3 nucleotides read TGTGCCAGCAGCTCACGGGACTCTAGGCAAGAGACCCAGTACTTC. Looking up the rest from reference TRBV5-6 and TRBJ2-5 gives the full variable domain: DAGVTQSPTHLIKTRGQQVTLRCSPKSGHDTVSWYQQALGQGPQFIFQYYEEEERQRGNFPDRFSGHQFPNYSSELNVNALLLGDSALYLCASSSRDSRQETQYFGPGTRLLVL.

The rearrangement links TRBV18 to TRBJ1-6; TRBD1 matches at 8 bases. The CDR3 runs to 18 residues. In germline, CDR1 is KGHSH, CDR2 LQKENI. V trimming: 3 bases; J trimming: 8 bases; junction bases outside the gene matches: 15. The CDR3 nucleotides read TGTGCCAGCTCACCGCGAGCAGGGGGCGCTTCGGACGATTCACCCCTCCACTTT. Its protein product is CASSPRAGGASDDSPLHF. Variable domain in full (rest from reference TRBV18 and TRBJ1-6): NAGVMQNPRHLVRRRGQEARLRCSPMKGHSHVYWYRQLPEEGLKFMVYLQKENIIDESGMPKERFSAEFPKEGPSILRIQQVVRGDSAAYFCASSPRAGGASDDSPLHFGNGTRLTVT.

This clone was observed at least ten times. The chain couples TRBV27 to TRBJ2-7; D is ambiguous. CDR1 and CDR2 from the germline V gene are MNHEY and SMNVEV (reference sequence). CDR3 length: 16 residues. Trimming stripped 2 bases from V and 1 base from J, with 15 bases between. In nucleotides, the CDR3 is TGTGCCAGCAGTTTAACGGTCGGAGACGTATCCTACGAGCAGTACTTC. It specifies CASSLTVGDVSYEQYF.

This clone occurred many times. The chain employs TRBV4-1 and TRBJ1-1; TRBD1 is a possible D gene (5 bases). V gave up 0 bases and J gave up 2 bases, with 10 bases separating them. The CDR3 contains 15 residues. Germline assignment: CDR1 MGHRA and CDR2 YSYEKL. The CDR3 spells CASSQEGQGNTEAFF. In DNA form, the CDR3 reads TGCGCCAGCAGCCAAGAAGGGCAGGGAAACACTGAAGCTTTCTTT.

This clone appeared many times. V and J are TRBV30 and TRBJ1-1; possibly TRBD1 for D (6 bases). The CDR3 totals 15 residues. Germline V gene sequence: CDR1 GTSNPN, CDR2 SVGIG (reference sequence). The V gene lost 3 bases and the J gene lost 4 bases, with 18 bases spanning the gap. CDR3 sequence: CAWRGREGVLTEAFF. Written as DNA, the CDR3 is TGTGCCTGGAGAGGGCGTGAGGGGGTACTCACTGAAGCTTTCTTT.

This clone has ten or more counts. This sequence joins TRBV18 and TRBJ2-1; D gene unclear. Trimming cost V 0 bases and J 10 bases, with 7 bases left between them. The CDR3 length is 12 residues. In germline, CDR1 is KGHSH, CDR2 LQKENI. CDR3 bases: TGTGCCAGCTCACCACCGGCGGAGGAGCAGTTCTTC. It codes for CASSPPAEEQFF.

This clone was seen at least ten times. The rearrangement joins TRBV9 to TRBJ1-6; D is possibly TRBD1 (5 bases). The CDR3 length is 14 residues. Germline CDR1 and CDR2: SGDLS and YYNGEE. Trimming left V 4 bases short and J 6 bases short, with 11 bases between. The CDR3 nucleotides are TGTGCCAGCAGCTTCATCGACAGTAATTCACCCCTCCACTTT. Translating it yields CASSFIDSNSPLHF.

In this sample, this clone turned up many times. The gene calls are TRBV6-1 and TRBJ1-1; 7 nucleotides agree with TRBD1. V gave up 6 bases and J gave up 4 bases; unmatched junction bases: 11. CDR1 MNHNS and CDR2 SASEGT come from the germline V gene. The CDR3 extends over 15 amino acids. The CDR3 coding sequence is TGTGCCAGCAGGGCAGGGACAGCAAGGACCACTGAAGCTTTCTTT. Translated, it gives CASRAGTARTTEAFF.

This clone was seen many times. V usage is TRBV9 and J usage is TRBJ1-6; the match to TRBD1 covers 9 bases. V was clipped by 4 bases and J by 7 bases; unmatched bases: 6. The CDR3 sequence is 15 residues long. Germline CDR1 reads SGDLS; CDR2 reads YYNGEE. For the CDR3, the DNA is TGTGCCAGCAGCCCAGAAGGACAGGGGAATTCACCCCTCCACTTT. Its protein product is CASSPEGQGNSPLHF. Full variable domain (missing parts from reference TRBV9 and TRBJ1-6): DSGVTQTPKHLITATGQRVTLRCSPRSGDLSVYWYQQSLDQGLQFLIQYYNGEERAKGNILERFSAQQFPDLHSELNLSSLELGDSALYFCASSPEGQGNSPLHFGNGTRLTVT.

This clone was picked up many times. The gene calls are TRBV11-3 and TRBJ1-6, with D unclear. The CDR3 loop spans 14 amino acids. CDR1 is SGHNT, CDR2 YENEEA, per germline. Trimming pared 2 bases from V and 7 bases from J, leaving 9 bases between. The CDR3 DNA sequence: TGTGCCAGCAGCTTAACGGGAGGGAATTCACCCCTCCACTTT. This encodes CASSLTGGNSPLHF.